The clone carrying this T cell receptor beta chain has a count of ten or more. Germline CDR1 reads SGHDT; CDR2 reads YYEEEE. The CDR3 contains 15 residues. The V gene lost 1 base and the J gene lost 1 base, with 11 bases spanning the gap. The method was immunoSEQ multiplex PCR; TCRdb's version includes in-frame clones alone and lacks a portion of them. The data hold around 1,100,000 clones, with approximately 75% observed a single time. This sample is part of a study of shared clonotypes between healthy human individuals. The TCR comes from a man between 18 and 35 years old in good health. Some clones in this sample may be carry-over from other donors' samples. The chain employs TRBV5-6 and TRBJ1-1; D is possibly TRBD1 (5 bases). The sequenced sample was memory CD4+ T cells from PBMCs. Subset of the sample: CD45RA-negative fraction. The CDR3 spells CASSLLGGRNTEAFF. CDR3 DNA sequence: TGTGCCAGCAGCTTGTTGGGGGGACGGAACACTGAAGCTTTCTTT. Looking up the rest from reference TRBV5-6 and TRBJ1-1 gives the full variable domain: DAGVTQSPTHLIKTRGQQVTLRCSPKSGHDTVSWYQQALGQGPQFIFQYYEEEERQRGNFPDRFSGHQFPNYSSELNVNALLLGDSALYLCASSLLGGRNTEAFFGQGTRLTVV.